This TCR beta chain was observed in a study of identical twins' blood T cells. In the case of this clonotype: Antigen unknown.

V was shortened by 0 bases and J by 5 bases, with 8 bases between the two germline ends. The CDR3 is made up of 14 amino acids. All three twin pairs grew up together with likely shared infections and vaccines. Study observations and caveats: Twins shared about as many clonotypes as their cloneset sizes predicted. Shared environment remains a possible cause of twin similarity. Abundant TCRbeta CDR3s overlapped more between twins than with unrelated donors.

One entry per CDR3 protein, called by TCRdb with MiXCR from the 5' RACE reads. This table holds fewer than 450,000 distinct CDR3 sequences, over 25% found once. The sequence was obtained from a woman aged 18-55 years in good health. The chain recombines TRBV12-3 or TRBV12-4 with TRBJ2-1; possible D gene TRBD2, 6 bases. Sequencing was performed on PBMCs. CDR3 in DNA: TGTGCCAGCAGTTTAGCGGGACTCCACAATGAGCAGTTCTTC. It is translated as CASSLAGLHNEQFF.